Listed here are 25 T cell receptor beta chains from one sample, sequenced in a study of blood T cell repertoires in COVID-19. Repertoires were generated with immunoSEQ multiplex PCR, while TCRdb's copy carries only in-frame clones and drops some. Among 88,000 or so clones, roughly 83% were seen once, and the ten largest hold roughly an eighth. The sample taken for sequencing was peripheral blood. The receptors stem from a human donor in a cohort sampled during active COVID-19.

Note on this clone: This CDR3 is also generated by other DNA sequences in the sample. As DNA, the CDR3 is TGCAGTGCTAGAGACCGCACTGAAGCTTTCTTT. Protein: CSARDRTEAFF. The V call is TRBV20-1, the J call TRBJ1-1; D remains unclear. The CDR3 is 11 amino acids. Trimming removed 0 bases from V and 4 bases from J, with 3 bases in between. From germline, CDR1 is DFQATT and CDR2 SNEGSKA (reference sequence).

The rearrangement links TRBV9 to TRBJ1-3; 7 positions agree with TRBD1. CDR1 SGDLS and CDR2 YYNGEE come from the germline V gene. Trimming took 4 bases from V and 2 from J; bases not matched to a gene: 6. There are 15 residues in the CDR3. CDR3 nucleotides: TGTGCCAGCAGCCAAGACAGGGAGACTGGAAACACCATATATTTT. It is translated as CASSQDRETGNTIYF.

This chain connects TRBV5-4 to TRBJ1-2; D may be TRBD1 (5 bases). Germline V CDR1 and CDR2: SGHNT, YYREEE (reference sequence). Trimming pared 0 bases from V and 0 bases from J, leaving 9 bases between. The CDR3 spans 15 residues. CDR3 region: CASSLDLGANYGYTF. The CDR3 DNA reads TGTGCCAGCAGCTTGGACCTAGGGGCTAACTATGGCTACACCTTC.

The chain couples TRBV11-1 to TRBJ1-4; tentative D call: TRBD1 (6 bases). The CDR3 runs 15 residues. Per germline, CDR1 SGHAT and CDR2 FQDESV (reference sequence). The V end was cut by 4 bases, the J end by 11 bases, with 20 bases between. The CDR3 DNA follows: TGTGCCAGCAGCTCACAGGGTACTCGTAACCGTAAACTGTTTTTT. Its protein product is CASSSQGTRNRKLFF.

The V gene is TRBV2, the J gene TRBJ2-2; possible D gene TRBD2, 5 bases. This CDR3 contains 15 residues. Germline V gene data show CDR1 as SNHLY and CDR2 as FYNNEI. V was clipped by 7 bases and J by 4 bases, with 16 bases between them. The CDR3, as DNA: TGTGCCAGCATCAGAACGGGATTGGGCACCGGGGAGCTGTTTTTT. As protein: CASIRTGLGTGELFF.

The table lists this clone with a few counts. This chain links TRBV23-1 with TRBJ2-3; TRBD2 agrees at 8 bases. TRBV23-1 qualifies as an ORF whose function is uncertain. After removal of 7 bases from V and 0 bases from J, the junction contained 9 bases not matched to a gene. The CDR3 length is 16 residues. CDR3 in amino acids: CASTPRSGASTDTQYF. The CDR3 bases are TGCGCCAGCACCCCACGTAGCGGGGCTAGCACAGATACGCAGTATTTT.

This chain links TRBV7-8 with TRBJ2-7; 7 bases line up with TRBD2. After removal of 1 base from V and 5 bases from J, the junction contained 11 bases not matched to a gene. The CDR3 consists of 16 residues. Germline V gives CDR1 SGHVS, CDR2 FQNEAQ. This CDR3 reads CASSLVLADGANEQYF. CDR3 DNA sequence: TGTGCCAGCAGCTTAGTCCTAGCGGATGGGGCCAACGAGCAGTACTTC.

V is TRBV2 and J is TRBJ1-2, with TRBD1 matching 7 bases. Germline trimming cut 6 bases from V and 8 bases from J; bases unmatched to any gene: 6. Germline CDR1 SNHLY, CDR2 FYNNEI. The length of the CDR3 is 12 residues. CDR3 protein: CASRGGAEGYTF. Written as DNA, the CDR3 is TGTGCCAGCAGAGGGGGCGCGGAAGGCTACACCTTC.

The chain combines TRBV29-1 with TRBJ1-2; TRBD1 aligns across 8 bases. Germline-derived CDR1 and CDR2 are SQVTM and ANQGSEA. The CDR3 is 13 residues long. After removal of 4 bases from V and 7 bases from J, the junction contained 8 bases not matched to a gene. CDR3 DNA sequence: TGCAGCGTTGGGCAGGGGGCGCAGCGTGGCTACACCTTC. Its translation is CSVGQGAQRGYTF.

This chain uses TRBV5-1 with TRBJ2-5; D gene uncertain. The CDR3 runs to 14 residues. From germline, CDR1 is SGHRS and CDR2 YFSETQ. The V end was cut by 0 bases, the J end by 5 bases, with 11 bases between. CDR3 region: CASSLDPSWETQYF. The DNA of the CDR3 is TGCGCCAGCAGCTTGGACCCGAGTTGGGAGACCCAGTACTTC.

As DNA, the CDR3 is TGTGCCAGCAGCTTTGGGGCCCTCATGGGCGGGGAGCTGTTTTTT. Protein: CASSFGALMGGELFF. The chain is built from TRBV7-3 and TRBJ2-2; possibly TRBD1 for D (5 bases). Germline V gene sequence: CDR1 SGHTA, CDR2 FQGTGA. Trimming cost V 3 bases and J 7 bases, with 15 bases left between them. The CDR3 has 15 amino acids.

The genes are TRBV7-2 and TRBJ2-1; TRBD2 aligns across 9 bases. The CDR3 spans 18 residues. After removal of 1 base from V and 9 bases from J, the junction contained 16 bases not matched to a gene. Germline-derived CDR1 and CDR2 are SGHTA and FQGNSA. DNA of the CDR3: TGTGCCAGCAGCTTAGAGGGCTCTAGCGGGGCCGGGTCGAGTGAGCAGTTCTTC. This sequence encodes CASSLEGSSGAGSSEQFF.

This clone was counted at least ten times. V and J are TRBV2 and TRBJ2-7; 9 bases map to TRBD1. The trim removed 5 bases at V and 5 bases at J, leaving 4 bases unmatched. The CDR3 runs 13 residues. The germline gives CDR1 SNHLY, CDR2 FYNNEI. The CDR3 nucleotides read TGTGCCAGCAGTTACAGGGGGCTCAACGAGCAGTACTTC. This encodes CASSYRGLNEQYF.

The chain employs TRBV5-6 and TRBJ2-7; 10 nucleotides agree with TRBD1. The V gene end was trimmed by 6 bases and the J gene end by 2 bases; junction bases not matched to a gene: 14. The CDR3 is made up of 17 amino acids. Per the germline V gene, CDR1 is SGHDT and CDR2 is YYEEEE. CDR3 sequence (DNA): TGTGCCAGCACCTCAAAATTAGGGACAGGGGAAGCCTACGAGCAGTACTTC. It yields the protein CASTSKLGTGEAYEQYF.

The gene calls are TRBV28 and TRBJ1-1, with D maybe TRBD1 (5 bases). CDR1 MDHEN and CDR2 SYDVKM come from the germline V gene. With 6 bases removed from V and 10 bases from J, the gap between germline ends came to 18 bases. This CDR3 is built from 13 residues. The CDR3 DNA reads TGTGCCAGCAGGTTTACAGGAGATCGTGGAGCTTTCTTT. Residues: CASRFTGDRGAFF.

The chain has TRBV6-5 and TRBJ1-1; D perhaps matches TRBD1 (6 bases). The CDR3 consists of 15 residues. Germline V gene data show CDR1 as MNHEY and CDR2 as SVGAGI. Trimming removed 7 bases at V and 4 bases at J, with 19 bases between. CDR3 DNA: TGTGCCAGCATTTTAGGTTTGACAGGTGTCACTGAAGCTTTCTTT. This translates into CASILGLTGVTEAFF.

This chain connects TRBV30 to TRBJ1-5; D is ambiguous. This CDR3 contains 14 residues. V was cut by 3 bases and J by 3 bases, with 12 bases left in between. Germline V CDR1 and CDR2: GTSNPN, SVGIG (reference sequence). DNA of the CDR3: TGTGCCTGGAGGGGCCTTAACGACAATCAGCCCCAGCATTTT. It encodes CAWRGLNDNQPQHF.

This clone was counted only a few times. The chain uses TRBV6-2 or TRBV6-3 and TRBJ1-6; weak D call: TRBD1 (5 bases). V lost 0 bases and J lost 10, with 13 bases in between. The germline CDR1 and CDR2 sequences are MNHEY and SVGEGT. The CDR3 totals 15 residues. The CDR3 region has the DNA TGTGCCAGCAGTTACTCGCCCAGGGTGGGGTCACCCCTCCACTTT. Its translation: CASSYSPRVGSPLHF.

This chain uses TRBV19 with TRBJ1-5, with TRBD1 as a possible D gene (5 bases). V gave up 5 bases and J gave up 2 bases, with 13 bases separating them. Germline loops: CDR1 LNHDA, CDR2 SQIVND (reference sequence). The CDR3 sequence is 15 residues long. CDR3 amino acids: CASSLLTVGNQPQHF. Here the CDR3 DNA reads TGTGCCAGTAGTCTATTGACAGTTGGCAATCAGCCCCAGCATTTT.

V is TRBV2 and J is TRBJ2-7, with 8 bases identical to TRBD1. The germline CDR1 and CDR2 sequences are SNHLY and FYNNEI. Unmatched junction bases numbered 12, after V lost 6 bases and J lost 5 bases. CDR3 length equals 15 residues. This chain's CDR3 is CASSPGQVLRDEQYF. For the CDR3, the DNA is TGTGCCAGCAGCCCGGGACAGGTCCTACGAGACGAGCAGTACTTC.

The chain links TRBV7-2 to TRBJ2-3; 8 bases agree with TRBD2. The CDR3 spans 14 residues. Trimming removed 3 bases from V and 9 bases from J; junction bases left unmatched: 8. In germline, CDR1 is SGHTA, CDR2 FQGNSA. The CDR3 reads CASSLSSGGPTQYF. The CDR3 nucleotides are TGTGCCAGCAGCTTGAGTTCGGGGGGGCCGACGCAGTATTTT.

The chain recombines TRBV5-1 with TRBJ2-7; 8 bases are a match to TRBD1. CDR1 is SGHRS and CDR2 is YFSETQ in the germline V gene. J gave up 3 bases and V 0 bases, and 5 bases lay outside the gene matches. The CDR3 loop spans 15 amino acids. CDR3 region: CASSLGTGIFYEQYF. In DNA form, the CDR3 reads TGCGCCAGCAGCTTGGGGACAGGGATATTCTACGAGCAGTACTTC.

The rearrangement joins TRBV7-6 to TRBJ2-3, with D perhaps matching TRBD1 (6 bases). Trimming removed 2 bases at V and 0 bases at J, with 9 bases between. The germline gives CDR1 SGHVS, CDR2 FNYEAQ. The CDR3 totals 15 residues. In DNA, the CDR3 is TGTGCCAGCAGCTTACTTGGACAGAGCACAGATACGCAGTATTTT. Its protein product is CASSLLGQSTDTQYF.

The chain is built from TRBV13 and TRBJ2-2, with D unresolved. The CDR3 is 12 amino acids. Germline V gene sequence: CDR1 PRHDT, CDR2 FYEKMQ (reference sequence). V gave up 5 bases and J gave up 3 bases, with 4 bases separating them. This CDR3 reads CASSPDTGELFF. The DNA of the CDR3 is TGTGCCAGCAGCCCCGACACCGGGGAGCTGTTTTTT.

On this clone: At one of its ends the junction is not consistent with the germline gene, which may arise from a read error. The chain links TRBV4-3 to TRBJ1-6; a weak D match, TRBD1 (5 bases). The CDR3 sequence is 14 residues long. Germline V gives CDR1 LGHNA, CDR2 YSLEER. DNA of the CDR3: TGCCCCAGCAGCCGGGGGGGTGGCGAGGGCACCCTCCACTTT. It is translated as CPSSRGGGEGTLHF.